This section outlines one T cell receptor (beta chain) sequence together with its context. What it binds is not known. Other DNA sequences from this sample encode an identical CDR3 as well. The data originate from a study of cytomegalovirus exposure and HLA in healthy donors. Study conclusions and caveats: Cytomegalovirus-associated status was assigned to around 160 TCR beta chains. The classifier reportedly diagnosed cytomegalovirus status with high sensitivity and specificity.

The method was immunoSEQ multiplex PCR; TCRdb's version includes in-frame clones alone and lacks a portion of them. In the table there are 100,000 to 150,000 clones, 85% to 90% of which are singletons. The germline V and J ends were trimmed by 5 bases and 3 bases, with 13 bases remaining between them. This CDR3 is built from 14 residues. The germline CDR1 and CDR2 sequences are MNHEY and SMNVEV (reference sequence). V gene TRBV27 combines with J gene TRBJ1-1; tentative D call: TRBD1 (5 bases). This clonotype was obtained from a woman in her late teens or twenties in good health and CMV-seronegative. Source material: PBMCs. The CDR3 loop reads CASSGTGVYTEAFF. CDR3 nucleotide sequence: TGTGCCAGCAGTGGGACGGGGGTATACACTGAAGCTTTCTTT.